Shown below are 30 T cell receptor beta chains from a single sample sequenced in a study of vaccination effects on CD4 cells after COVID-19. The culture ran for approximately 10 days, and then CD4+ T cells were isolated. Either the BNT162b2 or mRNA-1273 vaccine was given to participants in two doses. These receptors lack a known antigen. TCRdb keeps only in-frame clones here, not all; method: immunoSEQ multiplex PCR. The table has fewer than 75,000 clones, around 79% seen once. The input for sequencing was CD4+ T cells from PBMCs cultured without peptide, taken after COVID-19 vaccination. All receptors come from a human donor who received a COVID-19 vaccine.

This sequence joins TRBV28 and TRBJ1-1; D ambiguous. Germline CDR1 MDHEN, CDR2 SYDVKM. The CDR3 sequence is 11 residues long. Trimming cost V 3 bases and J 9 bases, with 8 bases left between them. The CDR3 bases are TGTGCCAGCAGTTTTGGCGGGAAAGCTTTCTTT. It is translated as CASSFGGKAFF.

The chain uses TRBV7-2 and TRBJ1-5, with a possible D match to TRBD1 (5 bases). CDR1 is SGHTA, CDR2 FQGNSA, per germline. The length of the CDR3 is 16 residues. V lost 1 base and J 5 bases, leaving 15 bases between the germline ends. Here the CDR3 reads CASSLGVGRGDQPQHF. CDR3 in DNA: TGTGCCAGCAGCTTAGGCGTGGGACGGGGGGATCAGCCCCAGCATTTT.

The genes are TRBV19 and TRBJ1-1; no clear D. Trimming took 7 bases from V and 0 from J, leaving 15 bases between them. In germline, CDR1 is LNHDA, CDR2 SQIVND (reference sequence). The CDR3 is 15 residues long. This CDR3 is CASNPRALLNTEAFF. The CDR3 nucleotides are TGTGCCAGTAACCCCCGAGCACTTCTGAACACTGAAGCTTTCTTT.

This clone was seen only once. The chain couples TRBV5-6 to TRBJ1-1, with 7 positions matching TRBD1. V dropped 4 bases and J dropped 1; count of bases not matched to a gene: 4. Per the germline V gene, CDR1 is SGHDT and CDR2 is YYEEEE. CDR3 size: 14 residues. CDR3 in amino acids: CASSPGTANTEAFF. In nucleotides, the CDR3 is TGTGCCAGCAGCCCCGGGACAGCGAACACTGAAGCTTTCTTT.

The chain couples TRBV15 to TRBJ1-2, with 10 positions matching TRBD1. Germline CDR1 is LNHNV and CDR2 is YYDKDF (reference sequence). The CDR3 is 17 amino acids. V shed 0 bases, J shed 4 bases, and the junction held 8 bases outside the gene matches. The CDR3 here is CATSRELGTGAGYGYTF. CDR3 DNA sequence: TGTGCCACCAGCAGAGAACTAGGGACAGGGGCGGGCTATGGCTACACCTTC.

This clone was detected once. The V and J genes are TRBV6-5 and TRBJ1-6; a weak D match, TRBD1 (6 bases). V gave up 7 bases and J gave up 5 bases, with 9 bases separating them. The CDR3 totals 13 residues. CDR1 is MNHEY, CDR2 SVGAGI, per germline. The CDR3 sequence: CASNRENNSPLHF. In DNA form, the CDR3 reads TGTGCCAGCAACAGGGAAAATAATTCACCCCTCCACTTT.

The DNA for the CDR3 is TGTGCCAGCAGCACCGGGACTAGCGGATACAATGAGCAGTTCTTC. It yields the protein CASSTGTSGYNEQFF. The chain has TRBV9 and TRBJ2-1, with 11 bases aligning to TRBD2. Germline V gene data show CDR1 as SGDLS and CDR2 as YYNGEE. CDR3 length: 15 residues. V was clipped by 4 bases and J by 4 bases; unmatched bases: 4. Combining the CDR3 with reference TRBV9 and TRBJ2-1 gives the whole variable domain DSGVTQTPKHLITATGQRVTLRCSPRSGDLSVYWYQQSLDQGLQFLIQYYNGEERAKGNILERFSAQQFPDLHSELNLSSLELGDSALYFCASSTGTSGYNEQFFGPGTRLTVL.

The chain carries TRBV19 and TRBJ1-1; the D gene is possibly TRBD1 (6 bases). The CDR3 runs to 14 residues. From germline, CDR1 is LNHDA and CDR2 SQIVND (reference sequence). V was pared by 3 bases and J by 0 bases, with 8 bases between. The CDR3 here is CASSIGQMNTEAFF. The CDR3 nucleotides read TGTGCCAGTAGTATCGGACAGATGAACACTGAAGCTTTCTTT.

This clone has only one observation. This rearrangement joins TRBV6-2 or TRBV6-3 to TRBJ1-3; weak D call: TRBD1 (6 bases). The CDR3 length is 15 residues. Germline V lookup: CDR1 MNHEY, CDR2 SVGEGT. V lost 4 bases, J lost 2 bases, and 12 bases lay in between. The CDR3 bases are TGTGCCAGCAGTTTAAACAGGGCGCCTGGAAACACCATATATTTT. It specifies CASSLNRAPGNTIYF.

The chain employs TRBV6-2 or TRBV6-3 and TRBJ1-1; 8 nucleotides align to TRBD1. With V trimmed by 5 bases and J by 1 base, 9 bases remained unmatched. CDR1 MNHEY and CDR2 SVGEGT come from the germline V gene. There are 16 residues in the CDR3. Here the CDR3 reads CASSLGQGRWNTEAFF. CDR3 coding DNA: TGTGCCAGCAGTCTAGGACAGGGAAGATGGAACACTGAAGCTTTCTTT.

V gene TRBV6-5 combines with J gene TRBJ2-7; TRBD2 matches 10 bases. Unmatched junction bases numbered 5, after V lost 7 bases and J lost 2 bases. CDR3 size: 14 residues. The germline V gene encodes CDR1 MNHEY and CDR2 SVGAGI. CDR3 nucleotides: TGTGCCAGCACCGTAGCGGGGGGTCCCTACGAGCAGTACGTC. Translating it yields CASTVAGGPYEQYV.

J is TRBJ1-2 and V is TRBV19, with TRBD1 matching over 7 bases. CDR3 size: 14 residues. CDR1 and CDR2 from the germline V gene are LNHDA and SQIVND (reference sequence). V gave up 6 bases and J gave up 5 bases; unmatched junction bases: 9. The CDR3 spells CASSRQGDFYGYTF. In DNA, the CDR3 is TGTGCCAGTAGCCGACAGGGAGATTTTTATGGCTACACCTTC. Full variable domain (missing parts from reference TRBV19 and TRBJ1-2): DGGITQSPKYLFRKEGQNVTLSCEQNLNHDAMYWYRQDPGQGLRLIYYSQIVNDFQKGDIAEGYSVSREKKESFPLTVTSAQKNPTAFYLCASSRQGDFYGYTFGSGTRLTVV.

V is TRBV6-2 or TRBV6-3 and J is TRBJ2-2, with 8 positions matching TRBD2. The CDR3 spans 17 residues. Germline V CDR1 and CDR2: MNHEY, SVGEGT. V trimming: 0 bases; J trimming: 6 bases; junction bases outside the gene matches: 9. CDR3 DNA sequence: TGTGCCAGCAGTTACTCGAACCGGGGGGGCGGCTCCGGGGAGCTGTTTTTT. It encodes CASSYSNRGGGSGELFF.

The rearrangement uses TRBV7-2 and TRBJ2-3; 8 bases are shared with TRBD2. The CDR3 is 15 amino acids. The V gene end was trimmed by 3 bases and the J gene end by 3 bases; junction bases not matched to a gene: 5. Germline CDR1 is SGHTA and CDR2 is FQGNSA. The CDR3 spells CASSLASGYTDTQYF. The CDR3 DNA reads as TGTGCCAGCAGCTTGGCTAGCGGGTATACAGATACGCAGTATTTT. The complete variable domain, with remaining parts taken from reference TRBV7-2 and TRBJ2-3, reads GAGVSQSPSNKVTEKGKDVELRCDPISGHTALYWYRQSLGQGLEFLIYFQGNSAPDKSGLPSDRFSAERTGGSVSTLTIQRTQQEDSAVYLCASSLASGYTDTQYFGPGTRLTVL.

The V gene is TRBV29-1, the J gene TRBJ1-1, with 7 bases aligning to TRBD1. The length of the CDR3 is 13 residues. V dropped 7 bases and J dropped 0; count of bases not matched to a gene: 5. The germline gives CDR1 SQVTM, CDR2 ANQGSEA. The DNA for the CDR3 is TGCAGCGCAAGCGGACAGGTGAACACTGAAGCTTTCTTT. As protein: CSASGQVNTEAFF.

The chain is built from TRBV7-3 and TRBJ2-3; no definite D call. Per germline, CDR1 SGHTA and CDR2 FQGTGA. This CDR3 spans 14 amino acids. The ends were cut back, 3 bases at V and 0 bases at J, with 7 bases in the middle. CDR3 amino acids: CASSFGPSTDTQYF. The CDR3 DNA is TGTGCCAGCAGCTTTGGACCTAGCACAGATACGCAGTATTTT.

This clone was detected only a few times. The sample carries other DNA sequences with the same CDR3. The chain couples TRBV18 to TRBJ2-1, with D uncertain. The CDR3 loop spans 15 amino acids. The germline gives CDR1 KGHSH, CDR2 LQKENI. Trimming stripped 3 bases from V and 3 bases from J, with 12 bases between. The CDR3 loop reads CASSPSGFSYNEQFF. CDR3 nucleotide sequence: TGTGCCAGCTCACCGTCTGGGTTTAGCTACAATGAGCAGTTCTTC.

The chain is built from TRBV10-3 and TRBJ2-3; tentative D call: TRBD2 (6 bases). With 8 bases removed from V and 1 base from J, the gap between germline ends came to 10 bases. Germline CDR1 reads ENHRY; CDR2 reads SYGVKD. CDR3 length equals 13 residues. CDR3 bases: TGTGCCATCGGAGGCGGGGGCACAGATACGCAGTATTTT. It specifies CAIGGGGTDTQYF.

The CDR3 loop reads CASSAGGSATNEKLFF. In nucleotides, the CDR3 is TGTGCCAGCAGCGCGGGCGGATCCGCAACTAATGAAAAACTGTTTTTT. The gene calls are TRBV9 and TRBJ1-4; no definite D call. From germline, CDR1 is SGDLS and CDR2 YYNGEE. Deletions cut 3 bases from V and 0 bases from J, with 12 bases between. The CDR3 runs 16 residues. Complete variable domain (other parts from reference TRBV9 and TRBJ1-4): DSGVTQTPKHLITATGQRVTLRCSPRSGDLSVYWYQQSLDQGLQFLIQYYNGEERAKGNILERFSAQQFPDLHSELNLSSLELGDSALYFCASSAGGSATNEKLFFGSGTQLSVL.

This clone showed up just a few times. The chain recombines TRBV2 with TRBJ2-7; no definite D call. Germline values: CDR1 SNHLY, CDR2 FYNNEI. The CDR3 is 14 residues long. Trimming stripped 7 bases from V and 2 bases from J, with 15 bases between. CDR3 nucleotides: TGTGCCAGCATAAGGGCTTGGCCAACCTACGAGCAGTACGTC. Protein product: CASIRAWPTYEQYV.

This clone was detected a few times. The chain's CDR3 is CASSLGEDSYGYTF. CDR3 coding DNA: TGTGCCAGCAGCTTGGGTGAGGACAGCTATGGCTACACCTTC. The chain employs TRBV5-8 and TRBJ1-2; the D gene is possibly TRBD1 (6 bases). This CDR3 spans 14 amino acids. Looked up from germline, CDR1 is SGHTS and CDR2 is YDEGEE. V was clipped by 0 bases and J by 4 bases, with 10 bases between them.

This clone was seen a single time. The chain combines TRBV5-1 with TRBJ2-5; D not resolved. Deletions cut 2 bases from V and 1 base from J, with 9 bases between. The CDR3 consists of 14 residues. Germline assignment: CDR1 SGHRS and CDR2 YFSETQ. CDR3 sequence (DNA): TGCGCCAGCAGCTTTGGATCAGGCCAAGAGACCCAGTACTTC. It is translated as CASSFGSGQETQYF.

This chain uses TRBV24-1 with TRBJ1-1; TRBD1 is a possible D gene (6 bases). The V gene's germline CDR1 is KGHDR and CDR2 SFDVKD. The CDR3 covers 12 residues. The V and J ends lost 3 bases and 8 bases respectively, with 9 bases between them. The CDR3 sequence: CATSDPGTEAFF. For the CDR3, the DNA is TGTGCCACCAGTGATCCCGGGACAGAAGCTTTCTTT.

The genes are TRBV5-1 and TRBJ1-4, with 9 bases that match TRBD1. The CDR3 totals 15 residues. Trimming took 3 bases from V and 4 from J; bases not matched to a gene: 4. Germline CDR1 is SGHRS and CDR2 is YFSETQ. The CDR3 DNA reads as TGCGCCAGCAGCTCCGGGACAGGGAATAATGAAAAACTGTTTTTT. As protein: CASSSGTGNNEKLFF.

The chain couples TRBV29-1 to TRBJ2-3; D perhaps matches TRBD1 (6 bases). The V end was cut by 4 bases, the J end by 2 bases, with 10 bases between. CDR3 length equals 13 residues. The germline gives CDR1 SQVTM, CDR2 ANQGSEA. The CDR3 DNA follows: TGCAGCGTTGCTGGACAGTTCACAGATACGCAGTATTTT. Translation: CSVAGQFTDTQYF.

The chain couples TRBV5-1 to TRBJ2-5; D is possibly TRBD2 (6 bases). Looked up from germline, CDR1 is SGHRS and CDR2 is YFSETQ. Between the trimmed V and J ends, which lost 8 bases and 5 bases, there was a span of 19 bases. The CDR3 has 14 residues. The CDR3: CARGRQRAGETQYF. In DNA form, the CDR3 reads TGCGCCAGAGGTCGACAAAGGGCGGGGGAGACCCAGTACTTC.

This chain links TRBV29-1 with TRBJ2-6; tentative D call: TRBD2 (5 bases). The CDR3 length is 12 residues. Germline V gives CDR1 SQVTM, CDR2 ANQGSEA. The V and J ends lost 6 bases and 2 bases respectively, with 5 bases between them. The CDR3 loop is CSVGAGANVLTF. CDR3 sequence (DNA): TGCAGCGTGGGAGCTGGGGCCAACGTCCTGACTTTC.

The J gene is TRBJ1-1, the V gene TRBV27; D gene ambiguous. Germline loops: CDR1 MNHEY, CDR2 SMNVEV (reference sequence). The length of the CDR3 is 15 residues. V lost 0 bases and J lost 5, with 13 bases in between. The CDR3 loop is CASSLSRKGGTEAFF. CDR3 coding DNA: TGTGCCAGCAGTTTATCGAGAAAGGGAGGGACTGAAGCTTTCTTT.

This chain links TRBV24-1 with TRBJ1-5; the match to TRBD1 covers 7 bases. This CDR3 is built from 15 residues. The V and J ends lost 3 bases and 2 bases, in that order; junction bases with no gene match: 3. Germline V gene data show CDR1 as KGHDR and CDR2 as SFDVKD. The DNA for the CDR3 is TGTGCCACCAGTGATAATACAGGGGGCAATCAGCCCCAGCATTTT. Amino acids: CATSDNTGGNQPQHF.

The sample holds a few counts of this clone. The V and J genes are TRBV7-2 and TRBJ1-2, with 9 bases matching TRBD1. The trim removed 1 base at V and 6 bases at J, leaving 3 bases unmatched. This CDR3 has 14 amino acids. Looked up from germline, CDR1 is SGHTA and CDR2 is FQGNSA. The CDR3 is CASSLGRQGDGYTF. The CDR3 DNA reads as TGTGCCAGCAGCTTAGGGCGACAGGGGGATGGCTACACCTTC. Variable domain in full (rest from reference TRBV7-2 and TRBJ1-2): GAGVSQSPSNKVTEKGKDVELRCDPISGHTALYWYRQSLGQGLEFLIYFQGNSAPDKSGLPSDRFSAERTGGSVSTLTIQRTQQEDSAVYLCASSLGRQGDGYTFGSGTRLTVV.